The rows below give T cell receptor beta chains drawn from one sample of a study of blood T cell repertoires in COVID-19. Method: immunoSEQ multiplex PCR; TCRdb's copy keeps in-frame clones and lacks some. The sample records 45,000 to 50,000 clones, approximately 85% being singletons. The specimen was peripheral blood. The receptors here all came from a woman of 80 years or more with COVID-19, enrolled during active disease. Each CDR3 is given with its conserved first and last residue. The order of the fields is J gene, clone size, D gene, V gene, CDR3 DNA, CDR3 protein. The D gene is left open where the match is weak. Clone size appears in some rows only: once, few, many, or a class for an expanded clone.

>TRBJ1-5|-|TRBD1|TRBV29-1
TGCAGCGTTCAATTAGTAGGGGACAGGGGGCCGTTATGGCCCCAGCATTTT
CSVQLVGDRGPLWPQHF
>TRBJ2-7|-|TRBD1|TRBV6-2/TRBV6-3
TGTGCCAGCAGCCACGGTCCGGGACAGGGGGCCTACGAGCAGTACTTC
CASSHGPGQGAYEQYF
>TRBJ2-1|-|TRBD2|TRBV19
TGTGCCAGTAGTATTTCGTCGTCCAGCGGGGGATACAATGAGCAGTTCTTC
CASSISSSSGGYNEQFF
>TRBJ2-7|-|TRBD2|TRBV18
TGTGCCAGCTCACTCATTCTAGCGGGGGGACGAAACTACGAGCAGTACTTC
CASSLILAGGRNYEQYF
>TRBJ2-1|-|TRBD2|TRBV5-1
TGCGCCAGCAGCCTAGGGACTAGCGGTTTCTCCTACAATGAGCAGTTCTTC
CASSLGTSGFSYNEQFF
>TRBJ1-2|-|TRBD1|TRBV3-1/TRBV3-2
TGTGCCAGCAGCCATGCGCTGTTTTTACGACAGGGCCCCAAGGGTGGCTACACCTTC
CASSHALFLRQGPKGGYTF
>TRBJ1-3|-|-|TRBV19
TGTGCCAGTAGTCCGACAGTCCCGGGAAACACCATATATTTT
CASSPTVPGNTIYF
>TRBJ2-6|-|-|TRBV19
TGTGCCAGTAGAGGCCTAGGCTCTGGGGCCAACGTCCTGACTTTC
CASRGLGSGANVLTF
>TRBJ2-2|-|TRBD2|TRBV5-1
TGCGCCAGCAGCTCCGGACTAGCGGGGGGGCGTGGGGAGCTGTTTTTT
CASSSGLAGGRGELFF
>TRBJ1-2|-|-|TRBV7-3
TGTGCCAGCAGCTTAAGTCGGGGGGCAGATCAAGGCTACACCTTC
CASSLSRGADQGYTF
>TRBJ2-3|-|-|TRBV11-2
TGTGCCAGCAGCTTGGTAGTTTTTCCAGATACGCAGTATTTT
CASSLVVFPDTQYF
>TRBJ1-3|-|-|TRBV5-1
TGCGCCAGCAGCTCGGACACGAGCTCTGGAAACACCATATATTTT
CASSSDTSSGNTIYF
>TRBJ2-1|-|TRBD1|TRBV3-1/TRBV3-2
TGTGCCAGCAGCCTCCCGGCGAGGGGGCCCAGGACCTACAATGAGCAGTTCTTC
CASSLPARGPRTYNEQFF
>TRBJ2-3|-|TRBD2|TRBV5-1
TGCGCCAGCAGCCCTGGGACTAGCGGGGGGTATGGTACGCAGTATTTT
CASSPGTSGGYGTQYF
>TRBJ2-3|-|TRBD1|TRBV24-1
TGTGCCACCAGTGAATATGATTGGGACAGCAGGGATACGCAGTATTTT
CATSEYDWDSRDTQYF
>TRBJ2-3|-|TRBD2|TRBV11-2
TGTGCCAGCAGCTTAGGGCTTAGCGGGGTAACAGATACGCAGTATTTT
CASSLGLSGVTDTQYF
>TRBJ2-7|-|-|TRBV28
TGTGCCAGCAGTTTTGGAGGGAACGAGCAGTACTTC
CASSFGGNEQYF
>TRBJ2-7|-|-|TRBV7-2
TGTGCCAGCAGCTTAGCGGGGGCAGGGCCCTACGAGCAGTACTTC
CASSLAGAGPYEQYF
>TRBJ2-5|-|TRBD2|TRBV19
TGTGCCAGTAGTAAAACTAGCGGGGGTGCGCAAGAGACCCAGTACTTC
CASSKTSGGAQETQYF
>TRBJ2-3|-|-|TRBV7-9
TGTGCCAGCAGCTTAGAAGGCGGTACGCAGTATTTT
CASSLEGGTQYF
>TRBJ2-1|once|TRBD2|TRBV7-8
TGTGCCAGCAGCTTAGCGCTCTCGGGAGGAAACAATGAGCAGTTCTTC
CASSLALSGGNNEQFF
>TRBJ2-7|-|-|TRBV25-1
TGTGCCAGCAGTGAATTGGGAGGCAGCCACGAGCAGTACTTC
CASSELGGSHEQYF
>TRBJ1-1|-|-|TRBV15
TGTGCCACCAGCAGAGATGGGGGGGCTGAAGCTTTCTTT
CATSRDGGAEAFF
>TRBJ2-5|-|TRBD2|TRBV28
TGTGCCAGCAATTCACTAGCGGGAGGTGGAGAGACCCAGTACTTC
CASNSLAGGGETQYF
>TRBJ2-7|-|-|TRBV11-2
TGTGCCAGCAGCATCTACGAATGGAGGGAGCAGTACTTC
CASSIYEWREQYF
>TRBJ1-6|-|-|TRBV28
TGTGCCAGCAGTTTCCGACCTGGAGGGGCCCCTAGCTCCTATAATTCACCCCTCCACTTT
CASSFRPGGAPSSYNSPLHF
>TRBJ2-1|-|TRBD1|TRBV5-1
TGCGCCAGCAGCTCGGGACAGGGGTCCAGGCAGTTCTTC
CASSSGQGSRQFF
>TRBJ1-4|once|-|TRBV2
TGTGCCAGCAGTGAAGGGGGGCGAAAACTGTTTTTT
CASSEGGRKLFF
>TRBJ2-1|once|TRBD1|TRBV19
TGTGCCAGTTCGGACAGGGGAAACAATGAGCAGTTCTTC
CASSDRGNNEQFF